The clone carrying this TCR beta chain has a count of ten or more. The junction had 7 bases not matched to a gene; V was cut back by 4 bases and J by 6 bases. This CDR3 is built from 14 residues. CDR1 is LGHDT and CDR2 is YNNKEL in the germline V gene (reference sequence). These data come from a study of T cells in Graves' hyperthyroidism and ophthalmopathy. From RNA transcripts, TCR beta CDR3 regions were amplified. Using the HTBI primer set, a first-round RT-PCR was run on the TCR CDR3. MiXCR, run by TCRdb on the multiplex PCR reads, gives a single entry per CDR3 protein. The sample has 390,000 or so distinct CDR3 sequences, 14% to 15% seen once; the top ten hold under 15%.

The chain combines TRBV3-1 with TRBJ1-1; 8 positions match TRBD1. The receptor was isolated from a man aged 18 to 30 with Graves' ophthalmopathy. Sequenced sample: blood. The CDR3: CASSRPDRVSEAFF. The CDR3 DNA sequence: TGTGCCAGCAGCCGACCGGACAGGGTCTCTGAAGCTTTCTTT.